This entry features one T cell receptor (beta chain) sequence. This receptor's antigen is unknown. Nothing much larger sits one base from this clone, and base qualities are not available. At the DNA level, this CDR3 is encoded by other sequences in the same sample as well. V ends up 4 bases short and J 3 bases short, with an unmatched junction base count of 3. The CDR1 and CDR2 encoded by the germline V gene are SGHTS and YDEGEE. From the cysteine up to the phenylalanine, the CDR3 has a length of 15 residues. The sequence is cut down to CDR3 DNA, 45 bases in frame from base 1. The record originates from a study of control samples from healthy donors and cancer patients (dated by TCRdb to 2018 to 2021). Libraries came from the immunoSEQ multiplex PCR assay. TCRdb took over this immuneACCESS table, retaining in-frame rearrangements with V and J assigned. Such tables are incomplete; in checked studies, under half of the missing clones stem from an unresolved V gene, and the remainder is unexplained. Here the sample has about 150,000 clones; about 93% occur a single time. The ten biggest clones cover 0.65% to 0.75% of the sample.

The chain was built from TRBV5-8 and TRBJ2-3, with TRBD2 identical over 12 junction bases. This TCR came from a woman aged 25 to 39 in good health. Input material: blood. The CDR3: CASSPGTSGTDTQYF. The nucleotide sequence reads as follows: TGTGCCAGCAGCCCCGGGACTAGCGGGACAGATACGCAGTATTTT.